The 11 T cell receptor beta chains in this list originate from one sample, sequenced in a study of blood T cells in healthy people across ages. The authors ran a second PCR of roughly 6 to 12 cycles using a sample-barcoded 5' primer and a J-beta primer mix. Each CDR3 protein is one row after TCRdb ran MiXCR on the 5' RACE reads. The repertoire consists of 900,000 to 950,000 distinct CDR3 sequences, with 29% occurring once and the leading ten covering 10%. These data also formed part of another study, on T cells of mothers and their children.

The sample consisted of blood. The receptors shown here come from a woman aged 40 to 50 in good health.

The table lists this clonotype with a few counts. In DNA, the CDR3 is TGCAGTGCTAGAGATATGGGACAGGGCTCCAACTATGGCTACACCTTC. This translates into CSARDMGQGSNYGYTF. The chain is built from TRBV20-1 and TRBJ1-2, with 9 positions matching TRBD1. V was clipped by 0 bases and J by 2 bases; unmatched bases: 7. The CDR3 length is 16 residues. Germline V gene sequence: CDR1 DFQATT, CDR2 SNEGSKA (reference sequence).

The genes are TRBV28 and TRBJ2-6; D remains ambiguous. The CDR3 runs 13 residues. Trimming shortened V by 3 bases and J by 13 bases, and 13 bases separated the two germline ends. Germline V CDR1 and CDR2: MDHEN, SYDVKM. As DNA, the CDR3 is TGTGCCAGCAGTTTGCACTCTCCTCCGGTCCTGACTTTC. Translation: CASSLHSPPVLTF.

This chain's CDR3 is CASSTPQGSYEQYF. The CDR3 nucleotides read TGTGCCAGCAGTACGCCACAGGGTTCCTACGAGCAGTACTTC. V and J are TRBV28 and TRBJ2-7; possibly TRBD1 for D (6 bases). V was clipped by 5 bases and J by 1 base, with 12 bases between them. Germline CDR1 is MDHEN and CDR2 is SYDVKM. The CDR3 length is 14 residues.

This chain links TRBV19 with TRBJ1-1; D not resolved. The CDR3 spans 14 residues. Germline CDR1 reads LNHDA; CDR2 reads SQIVND (reference sequence). V was pared by 2 bases and J by 1 base, with 8 bases between. The CDR3 coding sequence is TGTGCCAGTAGTATAAATACGGGGAACACTGAAGCTTTCTTT. Translating gives CASSINTGNTEAFF.

This clonotype was seen repeatedly, ten times or more. The chain links TRBV28 to TRBJ1-2; D is possibly TRBD1 (5 bases). Trimming took off 4 bases at V and 5 bases at J, with 11 bases between the two ends. Germline assignment: CDR1 MDHEN and CDR2 SYDVKM. The CDR3 sequence is 13 residues long. The CDR3 protein is CASSSGRLYGYTF. Written as DNA, the CDR3 is TGTGCCAGCAGTTCGGGACGGCTGTATGGCTACACCTTC.

The chain combines TRBV20-1 with TRBJ2-1; tentative D call: TRBD1 (6 bases). This CDR3 has 15 residues. Germline V gene sequence: CDR1 DFQATT, CDR2 SNEGSKA (reference sequence). The CDR3 spells CSPQQGSSSYNEQFF. The CDR3 coding sequence is TGCAGCCCCCAACAGGGATCAAGCTCCTACAATGAGCAGTTCTTC.

This clonotype has just a few counts. The chain couples TRBV6-6 to TRBJ2-1, with D possibly matching TRBD1 (6 bases). The CDR3 has 17 amino acids. Germline CDR1 and CDR2: MNHNY and SVGAGI (reference sequence). The V and J ends lost 2 bases and 6 bases respectively, with 20 bases between them. The CDR3 loop is CASSYGNQGRLVNEQFF. In DNA, the CDR3 is TGTGCCAGCAGTTACGGAAATCAGGGGAGATTGGTCAATGAGCAGTTCTTC.

This clonotype was picked up a small number of times. V and J are TRBV27 and TRBJ2-1; a possible D gene is TRBD1 (6 bases). The CDR3 contains 12 residues. Germline V gives CDR1 MNHEY, CDR2 SMNVEV (reference sequence). V shed 5 bases and J shed 9 bases, with 11 bases lying between them. The CDR3 sequence is CASSTNRVEQFF. Here the CDR3 DNA reads TGTGCCAGCAGTACCAACAGGGTTGAGCAGTTCTTC.

This clonotype was picked up many times. This chain joins TRBV7-2 and TRBJ1-2, with TRBD1 as a possible D gene (6 bases). Germline V lookup: CDR1 SGHTA, CDR2 FQGNSA. There are 14 residues in the CDR3. Trimming pared 4 bases from V and 7 bases from J, leaving 16 bases between. DNA of the CDR3: TGTGCCAGCAGCTCTACCTTGACAGGATCTGGCTACACCTTC. It yields the protein CASSSTLTGSGYTF.

There are many counts of this clonotype. V and J are TRBV5-1 and TRBJ1-5; D not resolved. The CDR3 sequence is 15 residues long. The ends were cut back, 0 bases at V and 0 bases at J, with 7 bases in the middle. Germline CDR1 SGHRS, CDR2 YFSETQ. The CDR3 DNA reads TGCGCCAGCAGCTTGGGGCCTTCTAGCAATCAGCCCCAGCATTTT. Translating gives CASSLGPSSNQPQHF.

This clonotype was detected many times. This sequence joins TRBV7-3 and TRBJ2-5, with D uncertain. The CDR3 runs to 14 residues. Per germline, CDR1 SGHTA and CDR2 FQGTGA. Between the trimmed V and J ends, which lost 0 bases and 4 bases, there was a span of 9 bases. For the CDR3, the DNA is TGTGCCAGCAGCTTAACCCCAGTGGGAGAGACCCAGTACTTC. Residues: CASSLTPVGETQYF.